The clone carrying this T cell receptor beta chain appeared a few times. Its specificity is not known. CD4+CD45RO+CD25- cells were isolated as memory CD4+ T cells. Overall study results and limits: Tumor memory CD4+ T cell TCR gene usage was found to cluster with blood and lymph node memory CD4+ cells and with lymph node naive CD4+ cells.

Full-length variable regions came from constant-region reverse primers plus semi-nested Nested Universal Primer A PCR. MiXCR, run by TCRdb on the 5' RACE reads, gives a single entry per CDR3 protein. The sample gives around 57,000 distinct CDR3 sequences, 25% to 30% of which show up once; approximately 3% is in the top ten. The V and J ends lost 4 bases and 4 bases, in that order; junction bases with no gene match: 5. This CDR3 has 15 amino acids. Germline V lookup: CDR1 SGHNT, CDR2 YENEEA. J is TRBJ1-3 and V is TRBV11-3; 9 bases line up with TRBD1. The sequenced sample was tumor-infiltrating memory CD4+ T cells sorted from the breast tumor. Subset in this sample: memory CD4+ T cells, CD4+CD45RO+CD25-. The sequence derives from a female donor with breast cancer. CDR3 sequence: CASSSGQGRGNTIYF. The CDR3 nucleotides are TGTGCCAGCAGCTCCGGACAGGGGAGAGGAAACACCATATATTTT.